This TCR beta chain emerged from a study of T-cell memory formation after mild COVID-19. About the study: Largely, the TCR clusters proved donor specific. Overall study findings and caveats: There were some responding clones in pre-infection memory, which suggested that cross-reactive memory had joined. CD4+ contracting clones lay mainly in CM and EM, CD8+ ones in EMRA. Clones shrinking from day 15 to 85 showed even CD4/CD8 mixes; later expanders tilted CD4+.

Germline V CDR1 and CDR2: SGHAT, FQNNGV. V trimming: 4 bases; J trimming: 3 bases; junction bases outside the gene matches: 2. This CDR3 spans 13 amino acids. This clonotype occurred many times. The antigen is unknown. TCRdb re-called the 5' RACE reads through MiXCR, storing one row per CDR3 protein. The repertoire has approximately 88,000 distinct CDR3 sequences, around 25% of them found once; the top ten carry roughly 41%. V usage is TRBV11-2 and J usage is TRBJ2-7, with TRBD1 identical over 8 bases. The specimen was PBMCs or a T cell subset sorted from them (not recorded which). This TCR was sampled from a man aged 18 to 29 who had mild COVID-19 (a few samples of this study predate the infection). Cell type and time point are not known. The CDR3 DNA reads as TGTGCCAGCAGCTCCGGACAGGGCTACGAGCAGTACTTC. Translated: CASSSGQGYEQYF.